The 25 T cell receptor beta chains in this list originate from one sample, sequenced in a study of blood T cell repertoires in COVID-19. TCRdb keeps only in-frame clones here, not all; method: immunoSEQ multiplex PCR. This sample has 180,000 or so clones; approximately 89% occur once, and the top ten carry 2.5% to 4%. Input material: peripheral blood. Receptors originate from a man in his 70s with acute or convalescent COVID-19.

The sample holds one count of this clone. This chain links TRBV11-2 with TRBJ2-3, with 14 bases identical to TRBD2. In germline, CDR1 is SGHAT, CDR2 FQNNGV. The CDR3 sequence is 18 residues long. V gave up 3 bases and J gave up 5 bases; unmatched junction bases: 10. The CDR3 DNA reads TGTGCCAGCAGCTTCCCCTTGGGGACTAGCGGGAGTAGAGATACGCAGTATTTT. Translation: CASSFPLGTSGSRDTQYF.

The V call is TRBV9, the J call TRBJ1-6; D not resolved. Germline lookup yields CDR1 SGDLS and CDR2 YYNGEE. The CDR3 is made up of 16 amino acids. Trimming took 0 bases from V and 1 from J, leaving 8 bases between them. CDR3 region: CASSVAVSSYNSPLHF. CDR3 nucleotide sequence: TGTGCCAGCAGCGTAGCGGTGAGTTCCTATAATTCACCCCTCCACTTT. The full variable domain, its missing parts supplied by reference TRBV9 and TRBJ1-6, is DSGVTQTPKHLITATGQRVTLRCSPRSGDLSVYWYQQSLDQGLQFLIQYYNGEERAKGNILERFSAQQFPDLHSELNLSSLELGDSALYFCASSVAVSSYNSPLHFGNGTRLTVT.

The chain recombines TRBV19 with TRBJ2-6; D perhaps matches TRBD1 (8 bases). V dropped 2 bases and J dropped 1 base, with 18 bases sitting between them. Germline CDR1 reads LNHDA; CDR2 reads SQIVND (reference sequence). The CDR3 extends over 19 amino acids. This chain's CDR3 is CASSIWGGQDASGANVLTF. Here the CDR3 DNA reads TGTGCCAGTAGTATATGGGGGGGACAGGATGCGTCTGGGGCCAACGTCCTGACTTTC.

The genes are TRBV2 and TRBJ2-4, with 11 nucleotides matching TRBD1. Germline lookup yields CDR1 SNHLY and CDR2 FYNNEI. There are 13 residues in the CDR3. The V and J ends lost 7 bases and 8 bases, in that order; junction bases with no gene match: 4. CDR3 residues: CASNGQGAHIQYF. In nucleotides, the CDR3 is TGTGCCAGCAATGGACAGGGGGCACACATTCAGTACTTC.

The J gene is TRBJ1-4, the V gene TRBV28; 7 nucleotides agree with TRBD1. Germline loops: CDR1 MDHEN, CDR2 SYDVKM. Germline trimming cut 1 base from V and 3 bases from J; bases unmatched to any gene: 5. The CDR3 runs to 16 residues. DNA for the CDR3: TGTGCCAGCAGTTTATTTAGGGGGCTGTCTAATGAAAAACTGTTTTTT. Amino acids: CASSLFRGLSNEKLFF.

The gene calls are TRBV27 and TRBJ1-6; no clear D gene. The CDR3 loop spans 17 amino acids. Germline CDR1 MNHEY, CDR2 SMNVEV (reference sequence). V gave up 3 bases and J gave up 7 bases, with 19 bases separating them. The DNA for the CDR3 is TGTGCCAGCAGTTTCCTACTGAGTAGGCGGTCAAATTCACCCCTCCACTTT. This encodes CASSFLLSRRSNSPLHF.

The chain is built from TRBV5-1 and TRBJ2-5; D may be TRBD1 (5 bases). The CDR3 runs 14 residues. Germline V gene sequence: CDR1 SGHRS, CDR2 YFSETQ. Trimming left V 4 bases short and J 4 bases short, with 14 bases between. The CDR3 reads CASSRDRNLETQYF. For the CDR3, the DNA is TGCGCCAGCAGCCGAGACAGAAACCTAGAGACCCAGTACTTC.

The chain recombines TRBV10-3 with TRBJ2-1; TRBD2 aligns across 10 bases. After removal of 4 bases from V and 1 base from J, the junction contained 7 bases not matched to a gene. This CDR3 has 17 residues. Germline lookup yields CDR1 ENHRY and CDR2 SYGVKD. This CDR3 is CAISVSSGSKSYNEQFF. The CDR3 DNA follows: TGTGCCATCAGTGTTTCTAGCGGGAGTAAATCCTACAATGAGCAGTTCTTC.

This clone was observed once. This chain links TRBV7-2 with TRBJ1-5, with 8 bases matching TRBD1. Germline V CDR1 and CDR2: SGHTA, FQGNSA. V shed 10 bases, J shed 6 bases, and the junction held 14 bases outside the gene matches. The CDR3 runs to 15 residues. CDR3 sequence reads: CATRSGQGSGQPQHF. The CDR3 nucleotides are TGTGCCACACGCAGCGGACAGGGTTCGGGTCAGCCCCAGCATTTT. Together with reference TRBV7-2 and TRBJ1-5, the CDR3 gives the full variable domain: GAGVSQSPSNKVTEKGKDVELRCDPISGHTALYWYRQSLGQGLEFLIYFQGNSAPDKSGLPSDRFSAERTGGSVSTLTIQRTQQEDSAVYLCATRSGQGSGQPQHFGDGTRLSIL.

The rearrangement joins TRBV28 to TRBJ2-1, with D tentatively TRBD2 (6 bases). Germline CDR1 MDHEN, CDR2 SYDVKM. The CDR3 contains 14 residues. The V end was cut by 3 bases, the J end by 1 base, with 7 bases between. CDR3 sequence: CASSFGGSYNEQFF. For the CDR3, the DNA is TGTGCCAGCAGTTTCGGGGGTTCCTACAATGAGCAGTTCTTC.

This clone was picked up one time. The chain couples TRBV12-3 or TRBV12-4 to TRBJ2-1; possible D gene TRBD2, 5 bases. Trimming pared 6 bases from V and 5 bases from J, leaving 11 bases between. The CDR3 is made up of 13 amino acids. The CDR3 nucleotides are TGTGCCAGCAGCCGTGACTACAACAATGAGCAGTTCTTC. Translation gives CASSRDYNNEQFF.

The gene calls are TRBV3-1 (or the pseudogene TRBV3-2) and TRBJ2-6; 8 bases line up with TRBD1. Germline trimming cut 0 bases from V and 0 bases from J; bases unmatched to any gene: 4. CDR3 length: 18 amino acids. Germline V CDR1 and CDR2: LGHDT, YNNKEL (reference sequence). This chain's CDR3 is CASSQEKDRVSGANVLTF. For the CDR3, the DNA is TGTGCCAGCAGCCAAGAAAAGGACAGGGTCTCTGGGGCCAACGTCCTGACTTTC.

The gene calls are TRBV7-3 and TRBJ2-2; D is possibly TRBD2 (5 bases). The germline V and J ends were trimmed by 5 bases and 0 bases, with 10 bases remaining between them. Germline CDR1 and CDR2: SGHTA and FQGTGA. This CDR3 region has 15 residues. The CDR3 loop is CASSPRTSNTGELFF. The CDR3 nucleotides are TGTGCCAGCAGCCCAAGGACTTCGAACACCGGGGAGCTGTTTTTT.

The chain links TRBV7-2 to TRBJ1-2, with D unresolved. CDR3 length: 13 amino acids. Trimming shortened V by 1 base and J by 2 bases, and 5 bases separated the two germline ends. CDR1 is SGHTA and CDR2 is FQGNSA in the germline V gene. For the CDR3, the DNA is TGTGCCAGCAGCTTAGGGAGGAACTATGGCTACACCTTC. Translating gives CASSLGRNYGYTF.

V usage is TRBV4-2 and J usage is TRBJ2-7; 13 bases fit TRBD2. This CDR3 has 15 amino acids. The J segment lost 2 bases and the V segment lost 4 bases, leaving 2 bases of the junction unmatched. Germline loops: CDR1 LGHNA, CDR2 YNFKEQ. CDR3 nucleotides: TGTGCCAGCAGCCCTGGGACTAGCGGGACCTACGAGCAGTACTTC. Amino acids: CASSPGTSGTYEQYF.

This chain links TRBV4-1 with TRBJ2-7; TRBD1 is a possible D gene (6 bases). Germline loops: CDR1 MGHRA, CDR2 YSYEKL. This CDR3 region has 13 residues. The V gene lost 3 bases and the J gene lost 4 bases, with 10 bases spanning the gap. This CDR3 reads CASSHSDSYEQYF. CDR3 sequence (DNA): TGCGCCAGCAGCCATTCGGACAGTTACGAGCAGTACTTC.

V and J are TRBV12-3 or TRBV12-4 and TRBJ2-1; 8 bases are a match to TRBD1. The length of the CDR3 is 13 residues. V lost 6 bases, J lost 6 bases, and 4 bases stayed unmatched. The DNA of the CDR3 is TGTGCCAGCAGAAGACAGGGGTCCAATGAGCAGTTCTTC. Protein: CASRRQGSNEQFF.

The CDR3 coding sequence is TGCGCCAGCAGCATACAGGGGGACGACTATGGCTACACCTTC. As protein: CASSIQGDDYGYTF. The rearrangement uses TRBV5-1 and TRBJ1-2, with 8 bases lining up with TRBD1. The CDR3 length is 14 residues. Germline CDR1 reads SGHRS; CDR2 reads YFSETQ. V shed 4 bases and J 3 bases; nucleotides not matched to a gene: 5.

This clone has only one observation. The CDR3 loop is CASSQDTGGDTEAFF. CDR3 coding DNA: TGTGCCAGCAGTCAAGACACAGGGGGGGACACTGAAGCTTTCTTT. The V and J genes are TRBV6-1 and TRBJ1-1, with 8 bases matching TRBD1. CDR3 length equals 15 residues. Germline assignment: CDR1 MNHNS and CDR2 SASEGT. J lost 3 bases, V lost 5 bases, and 8 bases had no gene match.

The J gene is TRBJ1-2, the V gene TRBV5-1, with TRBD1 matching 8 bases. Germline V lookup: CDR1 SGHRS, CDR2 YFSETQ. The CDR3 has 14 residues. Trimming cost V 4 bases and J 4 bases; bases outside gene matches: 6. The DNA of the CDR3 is TGCGCCAGCAGCCTTACAGGGGGTAGCTATGGCTACACCTTC. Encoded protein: CASSLTGGSYGYTF.

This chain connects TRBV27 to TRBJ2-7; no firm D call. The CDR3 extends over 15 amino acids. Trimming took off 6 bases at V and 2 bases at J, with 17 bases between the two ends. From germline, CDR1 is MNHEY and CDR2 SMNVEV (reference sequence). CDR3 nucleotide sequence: TGTGCCAGCAGCCTTTACGTGGCACAGACCTACGAGCAGTACTTC. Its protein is CASSLYVAQTYEQYF.

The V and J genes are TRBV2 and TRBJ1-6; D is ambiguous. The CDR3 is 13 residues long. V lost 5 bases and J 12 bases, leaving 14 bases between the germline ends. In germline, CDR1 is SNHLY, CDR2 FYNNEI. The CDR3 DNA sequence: TGTGCCAGCAGTCCCCCAGGCAGTGGACCCCTCCACTTT. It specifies CASSPPGSGPLHF.

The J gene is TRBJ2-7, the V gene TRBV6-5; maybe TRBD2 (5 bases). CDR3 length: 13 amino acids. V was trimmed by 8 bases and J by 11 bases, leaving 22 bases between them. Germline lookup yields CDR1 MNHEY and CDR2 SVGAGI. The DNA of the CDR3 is TGTGCCAGCTCGGTTGACTTGAGGAGGCCGAAGTACTTC. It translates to CASSVDLRRPKYF.

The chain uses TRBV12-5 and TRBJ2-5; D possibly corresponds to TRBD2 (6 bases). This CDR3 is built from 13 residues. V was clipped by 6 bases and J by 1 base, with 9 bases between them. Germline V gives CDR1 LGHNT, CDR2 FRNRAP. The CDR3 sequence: CASGWDFQETQYF. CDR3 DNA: TGTGCTAGTGGGTGGGACTTCCAAGAGACCCAGTACTTC.

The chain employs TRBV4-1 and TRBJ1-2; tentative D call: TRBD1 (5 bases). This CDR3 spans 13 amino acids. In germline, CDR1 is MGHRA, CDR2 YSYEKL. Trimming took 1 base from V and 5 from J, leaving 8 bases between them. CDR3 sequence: CASSQGGRYGYTF. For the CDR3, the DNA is TGCGCCAGCAGCCAAGGGGGGAGGTATGGCTACACCTTC.